This T cell receptor beta chain was sequenced in a study of T cell repertoires in cytomegalovirus infection. V was trimmed by 5 bases and J by 7 bases, leaving 11 bases between them. The V gene's germline CDR1 is SEHNR and CDR2 FQNEAQ (reference sequence). The CDR3 runs 12 residues. TCRdb itself ran the reads through MiXCR, one entry per CDR3 protein. Seen here are fewer than 550,000 distinct CDR3 sequences, around a quarter observed once, and the top ten hold 13%. This clonotype appeared a few times. The chain is built from TRBV7-9 and TRBJ1-1; D is undetermined. Sample: PBMCs. This clonotype was obtained from a human donor in good health (CMV status not recorded). Some clones in this sample may be carry-over from other donors' samples. The CDR3 bases are TGTGCCAGCAGCGTCGGGAGTAGTGAAGCTTTCTTT. As protein: CASSVGSSEAFF.